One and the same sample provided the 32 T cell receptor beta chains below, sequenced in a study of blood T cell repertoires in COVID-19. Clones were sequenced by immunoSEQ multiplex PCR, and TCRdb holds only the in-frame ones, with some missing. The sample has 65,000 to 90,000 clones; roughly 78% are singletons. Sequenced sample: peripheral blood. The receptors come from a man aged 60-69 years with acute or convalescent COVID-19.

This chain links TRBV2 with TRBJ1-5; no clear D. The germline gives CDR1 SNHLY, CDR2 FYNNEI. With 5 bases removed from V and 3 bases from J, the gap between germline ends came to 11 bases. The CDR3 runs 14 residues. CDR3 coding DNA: TGTGCCAGCAGTTACGACTCTTCCAATCAGCCCCAGCATTTT. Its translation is CASSYDSSNQPQHF.

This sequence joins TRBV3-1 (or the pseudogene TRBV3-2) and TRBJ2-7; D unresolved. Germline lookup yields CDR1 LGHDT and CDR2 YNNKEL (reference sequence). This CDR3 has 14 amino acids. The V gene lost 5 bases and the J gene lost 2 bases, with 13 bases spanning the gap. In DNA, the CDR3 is TGTGCCAGCAGCTATCGCCCGGAGACCTACGAGCAGTACTTC. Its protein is CASSYRPETYEQYF.

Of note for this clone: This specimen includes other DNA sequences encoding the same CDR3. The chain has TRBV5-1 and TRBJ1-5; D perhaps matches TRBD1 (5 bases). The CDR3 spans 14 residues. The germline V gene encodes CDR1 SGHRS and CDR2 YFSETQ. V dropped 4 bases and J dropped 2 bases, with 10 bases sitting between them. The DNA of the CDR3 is TGCGCCAGCAGCCTCACGGGGGGCAATCAGCCCCAGCATTTT. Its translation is CASSLTGGNQPQHF.

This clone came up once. Written as DNA, the CDR3 is TGTGCCAGCAGCTTGCCAGGCCCTTCAGAGACCCAGTACTTC. Its protein is CASSLPGPSETQYF. This chain uses TRBV5-4 with TRBJ2-5, with D unresolved. Trimming pared 1 base from V and 4 bases from J, leaving 11 bases between. Germline V CDR1 and CDR2: SGHNT, YYREEE (reference sequence). The CDR3 has 14 residues.

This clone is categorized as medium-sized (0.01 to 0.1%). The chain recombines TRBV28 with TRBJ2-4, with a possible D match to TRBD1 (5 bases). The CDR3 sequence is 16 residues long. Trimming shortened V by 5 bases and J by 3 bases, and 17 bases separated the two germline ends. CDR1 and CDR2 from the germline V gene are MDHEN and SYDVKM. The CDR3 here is CASSASSPGLKNIQYF. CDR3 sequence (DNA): TGTGCCAGCAGTGCCTCTTCCCCAGGGCTCAAAAACATTCAGTACTTC.

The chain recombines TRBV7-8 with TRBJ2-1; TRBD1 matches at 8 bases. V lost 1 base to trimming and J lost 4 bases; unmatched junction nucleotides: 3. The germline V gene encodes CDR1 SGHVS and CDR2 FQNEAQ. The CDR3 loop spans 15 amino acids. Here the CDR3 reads CASSLGDRPYNEQFF. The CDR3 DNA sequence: TGTGCCAGCAGCTTAGGGGACAGGCCGTACAATGAGCAGTTCTTC. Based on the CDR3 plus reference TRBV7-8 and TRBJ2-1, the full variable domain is GAGVSQSPRYKVAKRGQDVALRCDPISGHVSLFWYQQALGQGPEFLTYFQNEAQLDKSGLPSDRFFAERPEGSVSTLKIQRTQQEDSAVYLCASSLGDRPYNEQFFGPGTRLTVL.

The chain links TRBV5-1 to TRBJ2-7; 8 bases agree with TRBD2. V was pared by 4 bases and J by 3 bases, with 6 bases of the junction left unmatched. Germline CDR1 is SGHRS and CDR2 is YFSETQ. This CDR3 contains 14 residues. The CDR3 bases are TGCGCCAGCAGCGCGGGGGGAGGGGTCTACGAGCAGTACTTC. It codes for CASSAGGGVYEQYF.

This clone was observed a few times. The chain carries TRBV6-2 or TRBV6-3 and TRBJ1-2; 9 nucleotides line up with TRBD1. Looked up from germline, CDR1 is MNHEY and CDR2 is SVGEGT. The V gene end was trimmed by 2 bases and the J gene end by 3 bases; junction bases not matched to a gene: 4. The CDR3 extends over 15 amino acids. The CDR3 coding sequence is TGTGCCAGCAGTTACCGAAGGACAGGGGACTATGGCTACACCTTC. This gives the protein CASSYRRTGDYGYTF.

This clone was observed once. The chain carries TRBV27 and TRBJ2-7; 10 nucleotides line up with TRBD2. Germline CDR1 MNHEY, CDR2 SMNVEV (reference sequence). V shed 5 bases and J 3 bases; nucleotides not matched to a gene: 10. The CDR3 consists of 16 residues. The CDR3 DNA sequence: TGTGCCAGCAGTAATCTCGCTAGCGGGAGCATCTACGAGCAGTACTTC. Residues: CASSNLASGSIYEQYF.

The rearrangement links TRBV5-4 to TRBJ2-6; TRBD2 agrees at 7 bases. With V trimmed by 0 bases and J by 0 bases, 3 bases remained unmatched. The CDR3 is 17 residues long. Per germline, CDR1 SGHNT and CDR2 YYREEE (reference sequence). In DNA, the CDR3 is TGTGCCAGCAGCTTGGCTAGCGGATCCTCTGGGGCCAACGTCCTGACTTTC. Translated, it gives CASSLASGSSGANVLTF.

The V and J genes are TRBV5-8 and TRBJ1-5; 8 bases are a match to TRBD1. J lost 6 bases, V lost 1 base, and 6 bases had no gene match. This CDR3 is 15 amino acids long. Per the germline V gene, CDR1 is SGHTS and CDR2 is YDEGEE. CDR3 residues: CASSLKDRVTQPQHF. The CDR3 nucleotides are TGTGCCAGCAGCTTGAAGGACAGGGTGACTCAGCCCCAGCATTTT.

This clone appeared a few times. As DNA, the CDR3 is TGTGCCGTACGAGAGACGGGAACTGAAGCTTTCTTT. Its translation: CAVRETGTEAFF. V gene TRBV10-3 combines with J gene TRBJ1-1; D is unclear. Trimming took 11 bases from V and 5 from J, leaving 15 bases between them. The CDR3 consists of 12 residues. Looked up from germline, CDR1 is ENHRY and CDR2 is SYGVKD.

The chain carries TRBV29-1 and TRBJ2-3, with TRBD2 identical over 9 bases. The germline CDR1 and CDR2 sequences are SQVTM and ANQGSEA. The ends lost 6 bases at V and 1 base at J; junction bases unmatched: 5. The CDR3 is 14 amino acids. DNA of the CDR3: TGCAGCGTGACCTCTAGCGGGGGCACAGATACGCAGTATTTT. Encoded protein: CSVTSSGGTDTQYF.

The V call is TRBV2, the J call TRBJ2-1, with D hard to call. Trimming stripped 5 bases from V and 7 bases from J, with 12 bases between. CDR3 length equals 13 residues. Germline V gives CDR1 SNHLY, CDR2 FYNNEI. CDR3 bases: TGTGCCAGCAGTTCTGAGGAAGTGAATGAGCAGTTCTTC. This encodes CASSSEEVNEQFF.

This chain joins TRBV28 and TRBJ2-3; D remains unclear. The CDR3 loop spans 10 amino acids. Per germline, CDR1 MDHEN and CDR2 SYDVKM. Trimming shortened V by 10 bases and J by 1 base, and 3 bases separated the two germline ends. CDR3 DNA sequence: TGTGCCACGGGCACAGATACGCAGTATTTT. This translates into CATGTDTQYF.

CDR3 loop: CASSRGLAGDEQFF. The DNA for the CDR3 is TGTGCCAGCAGCCGAGGACTAGCGGGCGATGAGCAGTTCTTC. The V call is TRBV11-2, the J call TRBJ2-1, with 11 nucleotides matching TRBD2. The CDR3 covers 14 residues. The V gene's germline CDR1 is SGHAT and CDR2 FQNNGV. V lost 5 bases and J lost 8; bases outside the gene matches: 5.

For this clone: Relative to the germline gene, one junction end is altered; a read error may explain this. The CDR3 nucleotides are TGTGCCAGCAGCCCCCGGGGCTGGTCGGGGACAGGTACGCAGTATTTT. Its protein product is CASSPRGWSGTGTQYF. The chain combines TRBV14 with TRBJ2-3; the match to TRBD1 covers 8 bases. The CDR3 is made up of 16 amino acids. Per the germline V gene, CDR1 is SGHDN and CDR2 is FVKESK.

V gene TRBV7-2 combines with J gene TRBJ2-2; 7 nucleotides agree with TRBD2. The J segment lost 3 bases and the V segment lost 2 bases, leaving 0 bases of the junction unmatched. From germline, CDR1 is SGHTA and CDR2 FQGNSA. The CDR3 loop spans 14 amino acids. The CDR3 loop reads CASSLTSDTGELFF. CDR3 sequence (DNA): TGTGCCAGCAGCTTAACTAGCGACACCGGGGAGCTGTTTTTT. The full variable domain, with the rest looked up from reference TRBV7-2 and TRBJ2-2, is GAGVSQSPSNKVTEKGKDVELRCDPISGHTALYWYRQSLGQGLEFLIYFQGNSAPDKSGLPSDRFSAERTGGSVSTLTIQRTQQEDSAVYLCASSLTSDTGELFFGEGSRLTVL.

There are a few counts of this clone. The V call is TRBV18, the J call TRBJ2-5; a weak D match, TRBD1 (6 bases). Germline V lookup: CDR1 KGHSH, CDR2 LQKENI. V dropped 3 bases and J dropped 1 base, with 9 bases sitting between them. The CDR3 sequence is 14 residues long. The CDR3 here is CASSPRTAQETQYF. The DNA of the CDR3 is TGTGCCAGCTCACCTCGGACAGCCCAAGAGACCCAGTACTTC.

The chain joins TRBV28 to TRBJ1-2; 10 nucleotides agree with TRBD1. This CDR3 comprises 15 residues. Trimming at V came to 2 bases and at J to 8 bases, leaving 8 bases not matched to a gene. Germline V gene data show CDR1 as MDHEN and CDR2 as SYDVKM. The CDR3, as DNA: TGTGCCAGCAGTTTACGCGACAGGGGGCTGCGGGGCTACACCTTC. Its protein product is CASSLRDRGLRGYTF.

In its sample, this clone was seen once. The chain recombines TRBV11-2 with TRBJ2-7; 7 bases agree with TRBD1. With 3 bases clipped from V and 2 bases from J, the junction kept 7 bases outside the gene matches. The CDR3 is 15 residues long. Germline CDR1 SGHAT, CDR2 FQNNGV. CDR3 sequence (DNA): TGTGCCAGCAGCTTGACCCACGGACAGGCCTACGAGCAGTACTTC. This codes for CASSLTHGQAYEQYF.

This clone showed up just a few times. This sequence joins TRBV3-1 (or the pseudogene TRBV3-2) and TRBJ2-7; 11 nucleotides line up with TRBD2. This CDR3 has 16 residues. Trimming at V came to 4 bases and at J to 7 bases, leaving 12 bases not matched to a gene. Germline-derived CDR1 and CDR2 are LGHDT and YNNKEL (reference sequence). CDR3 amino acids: CASSRRVSGRGLEQYF. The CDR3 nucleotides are TGTGCCAGCAGCCGTCGGGTTAGCGGGAGGGGTCTTGAGCAGTACTTC.

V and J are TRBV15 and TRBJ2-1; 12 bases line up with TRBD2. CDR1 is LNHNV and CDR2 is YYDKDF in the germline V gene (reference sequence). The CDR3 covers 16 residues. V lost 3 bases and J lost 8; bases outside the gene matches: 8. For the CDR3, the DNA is TGTGCCACCAGCAGTAGACTAGCGGGAGTTTCCCATGAGCAGTTCTTC. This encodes CATSSRLAGVSHEQFF. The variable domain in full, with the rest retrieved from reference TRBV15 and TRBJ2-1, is DAMVIQNPRYQVTQFGKPVTLSCSQTLNHNVMYWYQQKSSQAPKLLFHYYDKDFNNEADTPDNFQSRRPNTSFCFLDIRSPGLGDTAMYLCATSSRLAGVSHEQFFGPGTRLTVL.

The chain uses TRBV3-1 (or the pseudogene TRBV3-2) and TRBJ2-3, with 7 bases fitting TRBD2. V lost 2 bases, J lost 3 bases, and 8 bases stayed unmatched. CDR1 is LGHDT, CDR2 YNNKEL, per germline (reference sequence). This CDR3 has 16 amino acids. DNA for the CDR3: TGTGCCAGCAGCCAAAGGAGGGCTAGCGGAACAGATACGCAGTATTTT. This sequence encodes CASSQRRASGTDTQYF.

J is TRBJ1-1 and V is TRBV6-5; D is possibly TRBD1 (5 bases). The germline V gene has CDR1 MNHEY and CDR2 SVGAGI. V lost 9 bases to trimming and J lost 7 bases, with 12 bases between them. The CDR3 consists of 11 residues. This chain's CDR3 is CASLRRGEAFF. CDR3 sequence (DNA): TGTGCCAGTCTTCGGAGGGGTGAAGCTTTCTTT.

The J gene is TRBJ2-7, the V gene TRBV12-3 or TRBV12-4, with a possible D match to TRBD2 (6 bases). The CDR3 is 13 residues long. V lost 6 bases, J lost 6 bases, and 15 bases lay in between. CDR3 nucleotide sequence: TGTGCCAGCAGCCGCGGGGCTGGGTCCGAGCAGTACTTC. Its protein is CASSRGAGSEQYF.

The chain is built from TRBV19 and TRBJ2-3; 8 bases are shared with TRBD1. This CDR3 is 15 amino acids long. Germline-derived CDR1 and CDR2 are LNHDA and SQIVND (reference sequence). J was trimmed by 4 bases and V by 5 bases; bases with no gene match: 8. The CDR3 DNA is TGTGCCAGTAGTTTCTTCGGACAGGGTCCAGATACGCAGTATTTT. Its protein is CASSFFGQGPDTQYF.

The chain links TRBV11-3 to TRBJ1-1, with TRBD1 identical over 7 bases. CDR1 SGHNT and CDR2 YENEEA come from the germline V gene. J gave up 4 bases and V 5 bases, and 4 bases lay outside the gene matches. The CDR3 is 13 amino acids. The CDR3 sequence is CASSQGVLTEAFF. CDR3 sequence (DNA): TGTGCCAGCAGCCAGGGGGTTCTCACTGAAGCTTTCTTT.

CDR3 in DNA: TGTGCCAGCAGTCGTGGACTAGCCGAACAAGAGACCCAGTACTTC. This gives the protein CASSRGLAEQETQYF. This chain links TRBV9 with TRBJ2-5; the match to TRBD2 covers 8 bases. The CDR3 totals 15 residues. Unmatched junction bases numbered 8, after V lost 5 bases and J lost 2 bases. Germline CDR1 and CDR2: SGDLS and YYNGEE.

CDR3 sequence: CASRFHRGYRETQYF. The CDR3 DNA follows: TGTGCCAGCAGATTTCACAGGGGATATAGGGAGACCCAGTACTTC. This rearrangement joins TRBV11-2 to TRBJ2-5; 7 bases fit TRBD1. The CDR3 totals 15 residues. Per the germline V gene, CDR1 is SGHAT and CDR2 is FQNNGV. V trimming: 6 bases; J trimming: 5 bases; junction bases outside the gene matches: 12.

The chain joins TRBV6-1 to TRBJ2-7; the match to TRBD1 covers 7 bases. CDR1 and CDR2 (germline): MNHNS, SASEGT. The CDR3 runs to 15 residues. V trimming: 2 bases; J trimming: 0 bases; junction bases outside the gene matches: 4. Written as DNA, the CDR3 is TGTGCCAGCAGTGAATACAGGGGTAGCTCCTACGAGCAGTACTTC. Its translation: CASSEYRGSSYEQYF.

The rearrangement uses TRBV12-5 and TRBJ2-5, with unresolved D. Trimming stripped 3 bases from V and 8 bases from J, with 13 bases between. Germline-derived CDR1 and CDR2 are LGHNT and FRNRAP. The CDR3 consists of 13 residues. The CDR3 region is CASGFSDERTQYF. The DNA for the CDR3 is TGTGCTAGTGGTTTCTCTGATGAGCGCACCCAGTACTTC. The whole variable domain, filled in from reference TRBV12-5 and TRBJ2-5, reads DARVTQTPRHKVTEMGQEVTMRCQPILGHNTVFWYRQTMMQGLELLAYFRNRAPLDDSGMPKDRFSAEMPDATLATLKIQPSEPRDSAVYFCASGFSDERTQYFGPGTRLLVL.